This T cell receptor beta chain was observed in a study of Graves' ophthalmopathy and Graves' hyperthyroidism. This clonotype was observed many times. Clinical symptoms, serum thyroxine, TRAb, thyroid ultrasound and orbital computed tomography were relied on for diagnosis. The study amplified TCR beta CDR3 regions using RNA transcripts. Second-round multiplex PCR came after a first-round RT-PCR that employed HTBI primers. Each CDR3 protein gets one entry after TCRdb re-called the multiplex PCR reads with MiXCR. The table shows over a million distinct CDR3 sequences, with less than 45% occurring only once. The CDR3 is 13 amino acids. V lost 4 bases and J lost 3, with 10 bases in between. The germline V gene encodes CDR1 PRHDT and CDR2 FYEKMQ (reference sequence).

The gene calls are TRBV13 and TRBJ2-7, with D tentatively TRBD2 (6 bases). The sequence came from an adult man with Graves' hyperthyroidism. The sample taken for sequencing was peripheral blood or thyroid tissue (not recorded which). This CDR3 reads CASSSQRVYEQYF. CDR3 bases: TGTGCCAGCAGCTCACAGCGGGTCTACGAGCAGTACTTC.